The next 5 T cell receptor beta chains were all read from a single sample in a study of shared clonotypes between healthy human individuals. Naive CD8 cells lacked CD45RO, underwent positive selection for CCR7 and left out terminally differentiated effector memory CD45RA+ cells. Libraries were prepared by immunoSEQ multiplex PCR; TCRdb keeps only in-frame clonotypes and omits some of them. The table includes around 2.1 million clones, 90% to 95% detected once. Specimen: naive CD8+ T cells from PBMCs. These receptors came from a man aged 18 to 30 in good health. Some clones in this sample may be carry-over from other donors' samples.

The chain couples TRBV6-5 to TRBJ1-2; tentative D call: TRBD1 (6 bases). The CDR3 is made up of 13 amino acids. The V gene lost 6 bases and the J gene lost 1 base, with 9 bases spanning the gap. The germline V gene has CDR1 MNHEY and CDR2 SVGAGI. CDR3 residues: CASRTGHNYGYTF. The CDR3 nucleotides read TGTGCCAGCAGGACGGGACATAACTATGGCTACACCTTC.

CDR3: CASSSRLQGLARETQYF. In DNA, the CDR3 is TGTGCCAGCAGCTCCAGACTACAAGGCCTGGCACGGGAGACCCAGTACTTC. The chain joins TRBV5-4 to TRBJ2-5, with a weak D call TRBD2 (5 bases). CDR1 and CDR2 from the germline V gene are SGHNT and YYREEE (reference sequence). The V end lost 3 bases, the J end lost 5 bases, and 23 bases lay between the germline ends. This CDR3 contains 17 residues. The whole variable domain, remainder taken from reference TRBV5-4 and TRBJ2-5, is ETGVTQSPTHLIKTRGQQVTLRCSSQSGHNTVSWYQQALGQGPQFIFQYYREEENGRGNFPPRFSGLQFPNYSSELNVNALELDDSALYLCASSSRLQGLARETQYFGPGTRLLVL.

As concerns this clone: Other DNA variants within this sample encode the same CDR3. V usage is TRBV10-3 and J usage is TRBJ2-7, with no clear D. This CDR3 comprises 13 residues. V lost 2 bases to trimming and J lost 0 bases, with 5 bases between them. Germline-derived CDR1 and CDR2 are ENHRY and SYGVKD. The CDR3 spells CAISEGSSYEQYF. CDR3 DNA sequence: TGTGCCATCAGTGAGGGCTCCTCCTACGAGCAGTACTTC.

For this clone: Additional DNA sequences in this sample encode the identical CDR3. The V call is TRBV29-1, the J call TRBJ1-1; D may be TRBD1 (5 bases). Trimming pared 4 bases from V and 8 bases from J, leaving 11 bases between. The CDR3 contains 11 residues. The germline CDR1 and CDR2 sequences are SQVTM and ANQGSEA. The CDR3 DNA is TGCAGCGTTGGTGGAGGGACCGAAGCTTTCTTT. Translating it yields CSVGGGTEAFF.

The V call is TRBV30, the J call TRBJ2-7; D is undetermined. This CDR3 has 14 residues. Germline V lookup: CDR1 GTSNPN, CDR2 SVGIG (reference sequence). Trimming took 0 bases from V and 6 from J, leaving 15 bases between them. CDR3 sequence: CAWSVHGENPEQYF. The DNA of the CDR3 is TGTGCCTGGAGTGTACACGGAGAAAACCCCGAGCAGTACTTC.